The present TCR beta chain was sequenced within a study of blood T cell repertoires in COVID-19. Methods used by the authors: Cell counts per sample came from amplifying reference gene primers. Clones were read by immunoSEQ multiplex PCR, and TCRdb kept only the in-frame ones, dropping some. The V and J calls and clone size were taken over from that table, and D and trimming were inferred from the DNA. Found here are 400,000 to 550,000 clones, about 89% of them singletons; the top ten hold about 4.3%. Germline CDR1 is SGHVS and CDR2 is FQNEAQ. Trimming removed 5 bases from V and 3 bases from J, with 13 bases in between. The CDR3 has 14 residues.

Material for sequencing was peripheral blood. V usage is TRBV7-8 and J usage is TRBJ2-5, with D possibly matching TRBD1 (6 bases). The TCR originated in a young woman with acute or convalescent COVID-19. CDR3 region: CASSHRVGEETQYF. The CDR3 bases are TGTGCCAGCAGCCACAGGGTAGGGGAAGAGACCCAGTACTTC. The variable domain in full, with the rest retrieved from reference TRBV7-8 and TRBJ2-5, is GAGVSQSPRYKVAKRGQDVALRCDPISGHVSLFWYQQALGQGPEFLTYFQNEAQLDKSGLPSDRFFAERPEGSVSTLKIQRTQQEDSAVYLCASSHRVGEETQYFGPGTRLLVL.